This T cell receptor beta chain appears in the sequencing data of a study of blood T cell repertoires in COVID-19. Study context: Acute-phase and convalescent COVID-19 samples originated in the United States, Italy and Spain.

Sequenced by immunoSEQ multiplex PCR; TCRdb stores in-frame clones only, minus some. The data contain some 100,000 clones, around nine tenths of them singletons. This clone was picked up one time. This TCR was sampled from a man in his 70s with acute or convalescent COVID-19. Material: peripheral blood.

The CDR3 nucleotides are TGTGCCTGGAGTAGACGAGGGACAGGGGGGTACGAGCAGTACTTC. It is translated as CAWSRRGTGGYEQYF. The genes are TRBV30 and TRBJ2-7; 11 nucleotides agree with TRBD1. V lost 2 bases and J lost 4; bases outside the gene matches: 7. The CDR3 sequence is 15 residues long. Germline CDR1 GTSNPN, CDR2 SVGIG (reference sequence). The full variable domain, with the rest looked up from reference TRBV30 and TRBJ2-7, is SQTIHQWPATLVQPVGSPLSLECTVEGTSNPNLYWYRQAAGRGLQLLFYSVGIGQISSEVPQNLSASRPQDRQFILSSKKLLLSDSGFYLCAWSRRGTGGYEQYFGPGTRLTVT.